Shown below are 16 T cell receptor beta chains from a single sample sequenced in a study of shared clonotypes between healthy human individuals. Only in-frame clones appear in the TCRdb table, and some are missing; sequencing was by immunoSEQ multiplex PCR. The repertoire holds 450,000 to 500,000 clones, with approximately 80% as singletons. The material sequenced was PBMCs. Receptor source: a woman aged 40 to 55 in good health. Some clones in this sample may be carry-over from other donors' samples.

The rearrangement joins TRBV2 to TRBJ2-3; D might be TRBD1 (6 bases). Trimming took off 5 bases at V and 0 bases at J, with 9 bases between the two ends. Germline CDR1 is SNHLY and CDR2 is FYNNEI. The CDR3 runs to 14 residues. This CDR3 reads CASSFRGSTDTQYF. The CDR3 region has the DNA TGTGCCAGCAGTTTCAGGGGCAGCACAGATACGCAGTATTTT.

This chain connects TRBV5-4 to TRBJ2-1; 14 bases align to TRBD2. The length of the CDR3 is 15 residues. Trimming cost V 2 bases and J 8 bases; bases outside gene matches: 3. The V gene's germline CDR1 is SGHNT and CDR2 YYREEE (reference sequence). As DNA, the CDR3 is TGTGCCAGCAGCTTAGGGACTAGCGGGAGCGATGAGCAGTTCTTC. Encoded protein: CASSLGTSGSDEQFF. Together with reference TRBV5-4 and TRBJ2-1, the CDR3 gives the full variable domain: ETGVTQSPTHLIKTRGQQVTLRCSSQSGHNTVSWYQQALGQGPQFIFQYYREEENGRGNFPPRFSGLQFPNYSSELNVNALELDDSALYLCASSLGTSGSDEQFFGPGTRLTVL.

This rearrangement joins TRBV4-1 to TRBJ1-1; no definite D call. CDR3 length: 14 residues. Germline assignment: CDR1 MGHRA and CDR2 YSYEKL. Trimming left V 8 bases short and J 6 bases short, with 19 bases between. The CDR3: CASSLPRIGAEAFF. In nucleotides, the CDR3 is TGCGCCAGCTCTCTCCCCAGAATTGGGGCTGAAGCTTTCTTT.

This chain links TRBV7-9 with TRBJ1-2, with 11 bases lining up with TRBD1. Trimming took 5 bases from V and 4 from J; bases not matched to a gene: 6. Germline CDR1 reads SEHNR; CDR2 reads FQNEAQ (reference sequence). The CDR3 is 15 residues long. The CDR3 nucleotides are TGTGCCAGCAGCCGGGACAGGGGGTTAGGCTATGGCTACACCTTC. As protein: CASSRDRGLGYGYTF.

V usage is TRBV9 and J usage is TRBJ2-3; D perhaps matches TRBD2 (5 bases). The CDR3 spans 14 residues. The germline CDR1 and CDR2 sequences are SGDLS and YYNGEE. V was pared by 6 bases and J by 4 bases, with 15 bases between. DNA for the CDR3: TGTGCCAGCAACCCGTCAGCGAGGGCAGATACGCAGTATTTT. It specifies CASNPSARADTQYF.

The genes are TRBV18 and TRBJ1-5; tentative D call: TRBD1 (6 bases). This CDR3 region has 14 residues. V lost 3 bases and J 4 bases, leaving 10 bases between the germline ends. Germline values: CDR1 KGHSH, CDR2 LQKENI. The CDR3 DNA sequence: TGTGCCAGCTCACCGGCGGGACAAAATCAGCCCCAGCATTTT. This encodes CASSPAGQNQPQHF.

V gene TRBV18 combines with J gene TRBJ2-2; 7 nucleotides agree with TRBD1. Trimming at V came to 3 bases and at J to 0 bases, leaving 4 bases not matched to a gene. Germline V gene data show CDR1 as KGHSH and CDR2 as LQKENI. The CDR3 covers 16 residues. CDR3 in amino acids: CASSPYRGPNTGELFF. The CDR3 DNA is TGTGCCAGCTCACCGTACAGGGGACCGAACACCGGGGAGCTGTTTTTT.

This clone was detected only once. A read error may explain this, as a much larger clone is one base away. The genes are TRBV2 and TRBJ2-3, with D possibly matching TRBD1 (6 bases). The V gene lost 1 base and the J gene lost 10 bases, with 18 bases spanning the gap. This CDR3 is 15 amino acids long. Germline V gene lookup returns CDR1 SNHLY and CDR2 FYNNEI. The DNA for the CDR3 is TGTGCCAGCAGTGAAGGACAGGAGGCGCTTGGTGCGCAGTATTTT. It encodes CASSEGQEALGAQYF. Supplemented by reference TRBV2 and TRBJ2-3, the full variable domain reads EPEVTQTPSHQVTQMGQEVILRCVPISNHLYFYWYRQILGQKVEFLVSFYNNEISEKSEIFDDQFSVERPDGSNFTLKIRSTKLEDSAMYFCASSEGQEALGAQYFGPGTRLTVL.

The gene calls are TRBV5-1 and TRBJ2-1; 11 bases fit TRBD2. With 2 bases clipped from V and 7 bases from J, the junction kept 5 bases outside the gene matches. Germline CDR1 and CDR2: SGHRS and YFSETQ. The CDR3 has 15 residues. The CDR3 coding sequence is TGCGCCAGCAGCTTCCGGTTAGCGGGAGGGAATGAGCAGTTCTTC. Translated, it gives CASSFRLAGGNEQFF.

This chain connects TRBV11-3 to TRBJ2-4, with 10 nucleotides matching TRBD1. J was trimmed by 5 bases and V by 4 bases; bases with no gene match: 2. The CDR3 spans 14 residues. Germline CDR1 is SGHNT and CDR2 is YENEEA. CDR3 nucleotide sequence: TGTGCCAGCAGCTCCGGGACAGGGGAAAACATTCAGTACTTC. This translates into CASSSGTGENIQYF.

The chain uses TRBV4-2 and TRBJ2-1; 7 bases align to TRBD2. J was trimmed by 1 base and V by 3 bases; bases with no gene match: 9. Germline assignment: CDR1 LGHNA and CDR2 YNFKEQ. The CDR3 has 17 residues. CDR3 loop: CASSQPLATYSYNEQFF. For the CDR3, the DNA is TGTGCCAGCAGCCAGCCACTAGCGACCTATTCCTACAATGAGCAGTTCTTC.

Comment on this clone: A far larger clone is off by one base, so a read error is likely. The rearrangement links TRBV6-5 to TRBJ2-2, with 7 bases that match TRBD1. CDR3 size: 13 residues. Germline V gives CDR1 MNHEY, CDR2 SVGAGI. The CDR3 DNA is TGTGCCAGCAGCACAGGGGACGCCGGGGAGCCGTTTTTT. Translation gives CASSTGDAGEPFF.

V and J are TRBV29-1 and TRBJ2-7, with TRBD1 identical over 9 bases. Looked up from germline, CDR1 is SQVTM and CDR2 is ANQGSEA. V was clipped by 6 bases and J by 3 bases; unmatched bases: 6. The CDR3 length is 13 residues. CDR3 coding DNA: TGCAGCGTCGAGGGACAGGGAATCTACGAGCAGTACTTC. It codes for CSVEGQGIYEQYF.

The chain uses TRBV9 and TRBJ1-6; D uncertain. Germline V gene lookup returns CDR1 SGDLS and CDR2 YYNGEE. This CDR3 has 13 residues. V dropped 3 bases and J dropped 10 bases, with 11 bases sitting between them. The CDR3 sequence: CASSAASSSPLHF. The CDR3 bases are TGTGCCAGCAGCGCAGCCTCCTCCTCACCCCTCCACTTT.

J is TRBJ2-7 and V is TRBV29-1; the match to TRBD2 covers 8 bases. Germline V gene sequence: CDR1 SQVTM, CDR2 ANQGSEA. The CDR3 runs to 12 residues. V lost 4 bases to trimming and J lost 6 bases; unmatched junction nucleotides: 5. This CDR3 reads CSVASGSGEQYF. CDR3 sequence (DNA): TGCAGCGTTGCCAGCGGGAGTGGCGAGCAGTACTTC.

The gene calls are TRBV4-2 and TRBJ2-3; TRBD2 agrees at 8 bases. CDR3 size: 15 residues. V lost 1 base to trimming and J lost 8 bases; unmatched junction nucleotides: 8. In germline, CDR1 is LGHNA, CDR2 YNFKEQ. The CDR3 DNA is TGTGCCAGCAGCCAAGGGGGGACTAGTCAAGCTACGCAGTATTTT. Residues: CASSQGGTSQATQYF.